The sequence of this TCR beta chain was determined in a study of blood T cell repertoires in COVID-19 (dated by TCRdb to 2019 to 2021). Regarding the study in general: Samples from collaborators originated in the United States, Italy and Spain and spanned both the acute and convalescent phases of COVID-19. The repertoires were released in a freely available public database intended as a resource for research on the immune response to SARS-CoV-2. Deeply sampled blood TCRbeta repertoires from subjects exposed to, actively infected with, or recovered from COVID-19 were included in the dataset. Samples were obtained from the ongoing ImmuneRACE study (first 160 participants) and from over 1,000 subjects provided by 6 global collaborators. Where available, HLA class I and class II types were obtained from metadata supplied by the sample provider rather than from assay-based typing. Nearly every sample came with metadata listing a de-identified subject ID, COVID-19 status, age in years and sex. The prospective study material was composed of cDNA or gDNA derived from T cells, B-cell-depleted T cells, or PBMCs. Results and caveats for the whole study, not just this receptor: The quantity of clinical and demographic metadata differed by source and by participant and was supplied without curation.

One collaborating source in Seattle enrolled patients during active infection and followed them longitudinally through the course of disease. Whole blood was collected in K2EDTA tubes by collaborating institutions according to the institutions' own protocols. For TCRbeta analysis, collaborators shipped samples in one of three forms: frozen whole blood, isolated PBMCs, or DNA extracted from either of those sample types. The germline V gene sets CDR1 to SQVTM and CDR2 to ANQGSEA. V is cut back by 6 bases and J by 1 base, with 4 bases in the junction unmatched. The CDR3 holds 14 amino acids from the cysteine to the phenylalanine. Left in the record is the CDR3 DNA by itself, 42 bases read in frame from the first base. TCRbeta CDR3 regions were amplified from genomic DNA using the immunoSEQ Assay, a bias-controlled multiplex PCR. Under the source paper's analysis protocol: Within the assay, amplification of reference gene primers was used to estimate how many nucleated cells each sample contained. To quantify the absolute abundance of each unique TCRbeta CDR3 rearrangement, sequence reads were collapsed and filtered. For each sample, productive Simpson clonality was calculated as the square root of Simpson's diversity index across productive rearrangements. Sourced from immuneACCESS, this table was stored by TCRdb with only in-frame sequences that have V and J called. A share of the clones is absent; for the studies checked, an unresolved V gene accounts for under half, and the remainder has no known explanation. V, J and clone size are taken as reported in that table, and D and trimming were inferred from the DNA itself. This sample comprises 250,000 to 350,000 clones, roughly 90% of them detected only once. The ten largest account for under 3% of the sample.

In regard to this clone: What this receptor recognizes is not known. The input lacks base qualities; no much larger clone sits a single base away.

The chain links TRBV29-1 with TRBJ2-7; 12 bases in the middle match TRBD2. The sample was peripheral blood. This TCR was sampled from a woman in her twenties or thirties with COVID-19, enrolled during active disease. CDR3 loop: CSVLAGGRSYEQYF. Here is the DNA: TGCAGCGTCCTAGCGGGAGGGCGTTCCTACGAGCAGTACTTC.